One TCR beta chain is described in this entry. Its antigen is currently unknown. The PCR was carried out with 60 Vbeta primers and 13 Jbeta primers. Method: immunoSEQ multiplex PCR; TCRdb's copy keeps in-frame clones and lacks some. The sample lists some 200,000 clones, over 60% seen once, with around 2% in the top ten. The CDR3 sequence is 15 residues long. Germline-derived CDR1 and CDR2 are LGHNA and YSLEER. With 0 bases removed from V and 6 bases from J, the gap between germline ends came to 12 bases. This record comes from a study of cytomegalovirus exposure and HLA in healthy donors. Study-wide results and limits: Reportedly, fewer N-insertions than the roughly 700-donor mean appeared in an Asian-associated ancestry cluster in a later analysis. Presence/absence analyses supposed approximately even sequencing depth among donors. It was 150 or so TCR beta chains that were listed as cytomegalovirus-associated. A later analysis found that most CMV-associated TCR beta chains appeared HLA-restricted.

The sequencing input was PBMCs. The gene calls are TRBV4-3 and TRBJ2-1; D gene unclear. This TCR came from a man aged 18-30 years in good health and CMV-seronegative. Written as DNA, the CDR3 is TGCGCCAGCAGCCAAGACCCGCCTAGAGGCAATGAGCAGTTCTTC. Translating gives CASSQDPPRGNEQFF.